The sequence of this T cell receptor beta chain was determined in a study of cytomegalovirus exposure and HLA in healthy donors. The PCR was carried out with 60 Vbeta primers and 13 Jbeta primers. Measured with immunoSEQ multiplex PCR; TCRdb has only the in-frame clones, and not every one. The sample consists of 110,000 to 150,000 clones, approximately 80% of them appearing once. Input material: PBMCs. This sequence originates from a male donor in good health and CMV-seronegative.

CDR3 in DNA: TGTGCCAGCAGTCCCGGGACAGGGGATGATGAGCAGTTCTTC. It translates to CASSPGTGDDEQFF. The chain carries TRBV13 and TRBJ2-1; 10 nucleotides agree with TRBD1. CDR1 is PRHDT and CDR2 is FYEKMQ in the germline V gene (reference sequence). Unmatched junction bases numbered 7, after V lost 6 bases and J lost 8 bases. The CDR3 contains 14 residues.